Listed below are T cell receptor beta chains from one sample, sequenced in a study of CD8+ T cells in alopecia areata. Libraries were prepared by immunoSEQ multiplex PCR; TCRdb keeps only in-frame clonotypes and omits some of them. Of fewer than 100,000 clones in the sample, 60% to 80% were seen once. The sequencing used CD8+ T cells sorted from blood, collected around week 46, from a patient treated with tofacitinib. The source of these receptors is a human donor with alopecia areata. Both conserved end residues are part of each CDR3. The order of the fields is J gene, clone size, D gene, CDR3 length, V gene, CDR3 DNA, CDR3 protein. D genes are given only for firm matches. Size values are once, few and many counts, or a class for expanded clones, and some rows have none.

>TRBJ2-1|.|TRBD2|16|TRBV2
TGTGCCAGCAGATGGGGGAGCGGGGGGCCTCCCGGGGAGCAGTTCTTC
CASRWGSGGPPGEQFF
>TRBJ2-1|.|.|14|TRBV27
TGTGCCAGCAGTTTACAAAACCGGGAGAAGGAGCAGTTCTTC
CASSLQNREKEQFF
>TRBJ1-1|.|.|15|TRBV7-8
TGTGCCAGCAGCTCAGGACAGAACCGCCCCACTGAAGCTTTCTTT
CASSSGQNRPTEAFF
>TRBJ1-1|.|.|12|TRBV27
TGTGCCAGCAGTTTATCGGGCTCTGAAGCTTTCTTT
CASSLSGSEAFF
>TRBJ1-2|.|.|12|TRBV29-1
TGCAGCGTCGACCGAGGGGGGCTTGGCTACACCTTC
CSVDRGGLGYTF
>TRBJ1-4|.|.|10|TRBV20-1
TGCAGTGCTAGTCGCATGGAACTGTTTTTT
CSASRMELFF
>TRBJ2-2|few|.|15|TRBV29-1
TGCAGCGTTGTTCTAGTCAACCCGAACACCGGGGAGCTGTTTTTT
CSVVLVNPNTGELFF
>TRBJ2-1|.|TRBD2|17|TRBV4-3
TGCGCCAGCAGCCCCGACATAGTTGCGGGAGACTACAATGAGCAGTTCTTC
CASSPDIVAGDYNEQFF
>TRBJ2-1|.|TRBD1|14|TRBV29-1
TGCAGCGTTGAGCCCTCAGGGGGAAACAATGAGCAGTTCTTC
CSVEPSGGNNEQFF
>TRBJ2-2|few|.|12|TRBV5-1
TGCGCCAGCAGCCACGATAGCCCGGAGCTGTTTTTT
CASSHDSPELFF
>TRBJ1-6|.|.|16|TRBV6-6
TGTGCCAACAGAGGTCCCAAACAGGGCCTAAATTCACCCCTCCACTTT
CANRGPKQGLNSPLHF
>TRBJ2-2|few|.|13|TRBV6-5
TGTGCCAGCAGTTACTCAGGCACCGGGGAGCTGTTTTTT
CASSYSGTGELFF
>TRBJ1-6|.|.|16|TRBV7-8
TGTGCCAGCAGCTCCAGACGGAGCTCTGATAATTCACCCCTCCACTTT
CASSSRRSSDNSPLHF
>TRBJ2-3|.|.|13|TRBV30
TGTGCCTGGAGTGATGGGCCGACGACCGAGCAGTATTTT
CAWSDGPTTEQYF
>TRBJ1-2|.|.|15|TRBV2
TGTGCCAGCAGCCAGGGGACGGGCTCTAACTATGGCTACACCTTC
CASSQGTGSNYGYTF
>TRBJ2-1|few|TRBD2|14|TRBV7-8
TGTGCCAGCAGCCCAGGACTAGCGGGGGTTGAGCAGTTCTTC
CASSPGLAGVEQFF
>TRBJ2-7|.|TRBD2|16|TRBV18
TGTGCCAGCTCACCGATTCTGCGGGGGTTTGGCTACGAGCAGTACTTC
CASSPILRGFGYEQYF
>TRBJ1-1|few|TRBD1|16|TRBV4-1
TGCGCCAGCAGCCAAGATGGGACAGGGGTGAACACTGAAGCTTTCTTT
CASSQDGTGVNTEAFF
>TRBJ2-5|.|.|15|TRBV30
TGTGCCTGGGACTCCGGGGCGCGTAATCAAGAGACCCAGTACTTC
CAWDSGARNQETQYF
>TRBJ2-7|.|.|13|TRBV29-1
TGCAGCGCTGCCGGACAGAACTCCTACGAGCAGTACTTC
CSAAGQNSYEQYF
>TRBJ2-1|once|TRBD2|14|TRBV11-2
TGTGCCAGCGAAGGAACTAGCGGGAAGAGCGAGCAGTTCTTC
CASEGTSGKSEQFF
>TRBJ2-2|.|.|16|TRBV11-2
TGTGCCAGCAGCCTGAACAGGGTTAGGAACACCGGGGAGCTGTTTTTT
CASSLNRVRNTGELFF
>TRBJ1-1|.|.|10|TRBV29-1
TGCAGCGTTGATTCCTCTGAAGCTTTCTTT
CSVDSSEAFF
>TRBJ1-1|.|TRBD1|16|TRBV7-8
TGTGCCAGCAGTGTGGACAGGGGAATTAGCAACACTGAAGCTTTCTTT
CASSVDRGISNTEAFF
>TRBJ2-6|.|.|17|TRBV7-8
TGTGCCAGCAGCTCCCCGAATGACAAGTCTGGGGCCAACGTCCTGACTTTC
CASSSPNDKSGANVLTF
>TRBJ1-1|few|.|11|TRBV20-1
TGCAGTCCTGCCGGTGACACTGAAGCTTTCTTT
CSPAGDTEAFF
>TRBJ2-7|few|TRBD1|13|TRBV7-9
TGTGCCAGCAGCCGACAGGGATTGCGCGAGCAGTACTTC
CASSRQGLREQYF
>TRBJ2-4|once|.|14|TRBV5-6
TGTGCCAGCAGCCTACGCGGGACTAAAAACATTCAGTACTTC
CASSLRGTKNIQYF
>TRBJ1-2|.|.|15|TRBV7-9
TGTGCCAGCAACTCACCCGTTGGGGGATATGGCGGCTACACCTTC
CASNSPVGGYGGYTF
>TRBJ2-1|.|.|13|TRBV19
TGTGCCAGTAGTATTGGTCTTAGTAATGAGCAGTTCTTC
CASSIGLSNEQFF
>TRBJ2-7|.|.|14|TRBV19
TGTGCCAGTAGTAGGGGGACGGGGCCCTACGAGCAGTACTTC
CASSRGTGPYEQYF
>TRBJ2-7|.|.|14|TRBV4-3
TGCGCCAGCAGCCAAGATGACGGCTCCTACGAGCAGTACTTC
CASSQDDGSYEQYF
>TRBJ2-6|.|.|20|TRBV7-7
TGTGCCAGCAGCTTAGATAAGGGTTTGAGTCAGAGCTCTGGGGCCAACGTCCTGACTTTC
CASSLDKGLSQSSGANVLTF